The 24 T cell receptor beta chains reported below all come from one sample, sequenced in a study of T cell responses to AZD1222 COVID-19 vaccine. Measured with immunoSEQ multiplex PCR; TCRdb has only the in-frame clones, and not every one. The sample holds 90,000 to 95,000 clones, under 90% seen once. The material was peripheral blood, obtained on day 0 of AZD1222 vaccination. These receptors were taken from an adult in good health.

The chain carries TRBV4-2 and TRBJ1-4; no clear D gene. The CDR3 extends over 17 amino acids. From germline, CDR1 is LGHNA and CDR2 YNFKEQ. The V end was cut by 2 bases, the J end by 0 bases, with 13 bases between. The CDR3 nucleotides read TGTGCCAGCAGCCAAATATCGATGGACGCAACTAATGAAAAACTGTTTTTT. The encoded protein is CASSQISMDATNEKLFF.

The chain recombines TRBV5-1 with TRBJ2-7; possibly TRBD2 for D (5 bases). The CDR3 length is 11 residues. The germline CDR1 and CDR2 sequences are SGHRS and YFSETQ. V lost 4 bases and J lost 3, with 5 bases in between. This CDR3 reads CASSRDYEQYF. The CDR3 DNA reads TGCGCCAGCAGCCGGGACTACGAGCAGTACTTC.

This chain connects TRBV2 to TRBJ2-7, with TRBD2 matching over 10 bases. The CDR3 has 13 amino acids. Per germline, CDR1 SNHLY and CDR2 FYNNEI. V gave up 6 bases and J gave up 2 bases; unmatched junction bases: 1. CDR3 nucleotide sequence: TGTGCCAGCAGGCTAGCGGGAGCCTACGAGCAGTACTTC. Protein product: CASRLAGAYEQYF. Filled out from reference TRBV2 and TRBJ2-7, the complete variable domain reads EPEVTQTPSHQVTQMGQEVILRCVPISNHLYFYWYRQILGQKVEFLVSFYNNEISEKSEIFDDQFSVERPDGSNFTLKIRSTKLEDSAMYFCASRLAGAYEQYFGPGTRLTVT.

The chain has TRBV28 and TRBJ1-5, with a weak D call TRBD1 (6 bases). The germline V and J ends were trimmed by 4 bases and 9 bases, with 10 bases remaining between them. The germline gives CDR1 MDHEN, CDR2 SYDVKM. The CDR3 loop spans 12 amino acids. CDR3 DNA sequence: TGTGCCAGCAGTTCCCAGGGGAGGCCCCAGCATTTT. Amino acids: CASSSQGRPQHF.

This clone showed up many times. The chain is built from TRBV7-9 and TRBJ1-1; no firm D call. Germline CDR1 SEHNR, CDR2 FQNEAQ (reference sequence). The CDR3 has 12 residues. V lost 5 bases and J lost 4, with 8 bases in between. In nucleotides, the CDR3 is TGTGCCAGCAGCCCCAGCAGCACTGAAGCTTTCTTT. Protein product: CASSPSSTEAFF.

V usage is TRBV3-1 (or the pseudogene TRBV3-2) and J usage is TRBJ1-1, with TRBD1 identical over 10 bases. Germline V CDR1 and CDR2: LGHDT, YNNKEL (reference sequence). The CDR3 runs 14 residues. V dropped 1 base and J dropped 6; count of bases not matched to a gene: 2. The CDR3 nucleotides read TGTGCCAGCAGCCAAGGGACAGGGGGTTCTGAAGCTTTCTTT. Amino acids: CASSQGTGGSEAFF.

The chain is built from TRBV3-1 (or the pseudogene TRBV3-2) and TRBJ2-1; TRBD2 aligns across 13 bases. The CDR3 spans 15 residues. Trimming removed 4 bases from V and 9 bases from J; junction bases left unmatched: 6. Germline CDR1 reads LGHDT; CDR2 reads YNNKEL (reference sequence). CDR3 loop: CASSPTSGGIGEQFF. The CDR3 bases are TGTGCCAGCAGCCCGACTAGCGGGGGGATTGGTGAGCAGTTCTTC.

The V gene is TRBV5-1, the J gene TRBJ1-6; the match to TRBD1 covers 8 bases. The CDR3 has 16 amino acids. Trimming at V came to 3 bases and at J to 9 bases, leaving 11 bases not matched to a gene. Per germline, CDR1 SGHRS and CDR2 YFSETQ. The CDR3, as DNA: TGCGCCAGCAGCTACCAACAGGGGGATAGGGGTTCACCCCTCCACTTT. This sequence encodes CASSYQQGDRGSPLHF.

This clone was seen once. CDR3 DNA sequence: TGTGCCAGCAGCTTGGAGACAGGGGGGGACAATGAGCAGTTCTTC. Its translation is CASSLETGGDNEQFF. The genes are TRBV5-4 and TRBJ2-1, with 9 nucleotides matching TRBD1. The V segment lost 0 bases and the J segment 5 bases; nucleotides outside the gene matches: 3. The CDR3 is 15 amino acids. CDR1 SGHNT and CDR2 YYREEE come from the germline V gene (reference sequence).

V is TRBV24-1 and J is TRBJ1-2; D gene uncertain. The germline CDR1 and CDR2 sequences are KGHDR and SFDVKD. The CDR3 is 14 amino acids. Trimming shortened V by 7 bases and J by 3 bases, and 14 bases separated the two germline ends. The CDR3, as DNA: TGTGCCACCAGGGGCGAGGGATGCGACTATGGCTACACCTTC. It codes for CATRGEGCDYGYTF.

The V gene is TRBV5-1, the J gene TRBJ1-2; D is possibly TRBD1 (5 bases). From germline, CDR1 is SGHRS and CDR2 YFSETQ. This CDR3 has 14 residues. The ends were cut back, 4 bases at V and 2 bases at J, with 12 bases in the middle. In DNA, the CDR3 is TGCGCCAGCAGCCCACCGACAGAAAACTATGGCTACACCTTC. Its protein is CASSPPTENYGYTF.

This chain connects TRBV7-9 to TRBJ1-6, with D tentatively TRBD1 (5 bases). The germline V and J ends were trimmed by 5 bases and 8 bases, with 10 bases remaining between them. The CDR3 sequence is 13 residues long. Germline CDR1 reads SEHNR; CDR2 reads FQNEAQ (reference sequence). CDR3 in DNA: TGTGCCAGCAGCAATTCCAGGGATTCACCCCTCCACTTT. Translated, it gives CASSNSRDSPLHF.

This chain uses TRBV7-8 with TRBJ2-5; 10 bases line up with TRBD1. Germline lookup yields CDR1 SGHVS and CDR2 FQNEAQ. This CDR3 is built from 13 residues. V shed 9 bases and J 4 bases; nucleotides not matched to a gene: 5. The CDR3 DNA follows: TGTGCCAGTCAGAGGGACAGGGGAGAGACCCAGTACTTC. Translation: CASQRDRGETQYF.

Note on this clone: Germline and junction disagree at one end, which may indicate a read error. This chain connects TRBV19 to TRBJ2-7, with TRBD2 matching over 13 bases. Germline V gene lookup returns CDR1 LNHDA and CDR2 SQIVND (reference sequence). This CDR3 comprises 15 residues. The CDR3 DNA reads as TGTGCCAGTAGTATGGGGACTAGCGGGAACTACCAGCAGTACTTC. This gives the protein CASSMGTSGNYQQYF.

This rearrangement joins TRBV7-2 to TRBJ2-7; D remains unclear. The CDR3 has 14 amino acids. The germline V and J ends were trimmed by 3 bases and 6 bases, with 15 bases remaining between them. Per the germline V gene, CDR1 is SGHTA and CDR2 is FQGNSA. The CDR3 loop is CASSLTAQRGEQYF. CDR3 DNA sequence: TGTGCCAGCAGCTTGACCGCCCAGCGAGGCGAGCAGTACTTC.

The CDR3 spells CASSYGRAGEQYF. The DNA for the CDR3 is TGTGCCAGCAGTTACGGCCGGGCGGGGGAGCAGTACTTC. The chain combines TRBV6-5 with TRBJ2-7; weak D call: TRBD2 (6 bases). Trimming took 2 bases from V and 7 from J, leaving 12 bases between them. Germline loops: CDR1 MNHEY, CDR2 SVGAGI. There are 13 residues in the CDR3.

This clone appeared once. The chain is built from TRBV14 and TRBJ2-7; possibly TRBD1 for D (6 bases). Trimming cost V 0 bases and J 3 bases, with 12 bases left between them. CDR3 length equals 15 residues. From germline, CDR1 is SGHDN and CDR2 FVKESK. The CDR3 reads CASSQDKSGDYEQYF. The CDR3 region has the DNA TGTGCCAGCAGCCAAGATAAGTCAGGGGACTACGAGCAGTACTTC.

The chain recombines TRBV7-9 with TRBJ2-1; D is undetermined. V lost 2 bases and J lost 5, with 4 bases in between. There are 12 residues in the CDR3. Germline CDR1 is SEHNR and CDR2 is FQNEAQ (reference sequence). For the CDR3, the DNA is TGTGCCAGCAGCTTAACGGACAATGAGCAGTTCTTC. The encoded protein is CASSLTDNEQFF.

The gene calls are TRBV7-2 and TRBJ2-6; D unresolved. V lost 8 bases and J 3 bases, leaving 14 bases between the germline ends. Germline V CDR1 and CDR2: SGHTA, FQGNSA. CDR3 length equals 15 residues. This chain's CDR3 is CASSPGRFGANVLTF. DNA for the CDR3: TGTGCCAGCTCCCCGGGTCGGTTTGGGGCCAACGTCCTGACTTTC. The full variable domain, in which reference TRBV7-2 and TRBJ2-6 provide the parts outside the CDR3, is GAGVSQSPSNKVTEKGKDVELRCDPISGHTALYWYRQSLGQGLEFLIYFQGNSAPDKSGLPSDRFSAERTGGSVSTLTIQRTQQEDSAVYLCASSPGRFGANVLTFGAGSRLTVL.

The rearrangement links TRBV19 to TRBJ2-1; no reliable D call. CDR3 length equals 13 residues. From germline, CDR1 is LNHDA and CDR2 SQIVND (reference sequence). Trimming took off 4 bases at V and 6 bases at J, with 10 bases between the two ends. CDR3 nucleotides: TGTGCCAGTAGTAAGGGCAATAGCAATGAGCAGTTCTTC. Protein: CASSKGNSNEQFF.

The table lists this clone with a count of one. The V call is TRBV7-9, the J call TRBJ1-4; D possibly corresponds to TRBD1 (5 bases). Germline V CDR1 and CDR2: SEHNR, FQNEAQ (reference sequence). Trimming took 5 bases from V and 7 from J, leaving 14 bases between them. The CDR3 consists of 14 residues. The CDR3: CASSPGQSGEKLFF. DNA of the CDR3: TGTGCCAGCAGCCCAGGACAATCGGGTGAAAAACTGTTTTTT.

The chain uses TRBV30 and TRBJ2-7; 12 nucleotides match TRBD2. With 1 base clipped from V and 4 bases from J, the junction kept 5 bases outside the gene matches. Germline V gives CDR1 GTSNPN, CDR2 SVGIG (reference sequence). CDR3 length: 15 amino acids. The CDR3 DNA is TGTGCCTGGAGTGCACTAGCGGGAGGAAGGTACGAGCAGTACTTC. This sequence encodes CAWSALAGGRYEQYF.

V and J are TRBV5-1 and TRBJ1-5; possible D gene TRBD1, 5 bases. The CDR3 contains 15 residues. V shed 4 bases and J shed 0 bases, with 11 bases lying between them. Per the germline V gene, CDR1 is SGHRS and CDR2 is YFSETQ. The DNA of the CDR3 is TGCGCCAGCAGCAAGCGGGGGTATAGCAATCAGCCCCAGCATTTT. Its protein product is CASSKRGYSNQPQHF.

The V gene is TRBV4-2, the J gene TRBJ2-1, with a tentative D call TRBD2 (5 bases). Per germline, CDR1 LGHNA and CDR2 YNFKEQ. The CDR3 sequence is 15 residues long. Trimming shortened V by 6 bases and J by 2 bases, and 14 bases separated the two germline ends. The CDR3 spells CASSVRGGTYNEQFF. The CDR3 DNA follows: TGTGCCAGCAGTGTTCGTGGAGGAACCTACAATGAGCAGTTCTTC.